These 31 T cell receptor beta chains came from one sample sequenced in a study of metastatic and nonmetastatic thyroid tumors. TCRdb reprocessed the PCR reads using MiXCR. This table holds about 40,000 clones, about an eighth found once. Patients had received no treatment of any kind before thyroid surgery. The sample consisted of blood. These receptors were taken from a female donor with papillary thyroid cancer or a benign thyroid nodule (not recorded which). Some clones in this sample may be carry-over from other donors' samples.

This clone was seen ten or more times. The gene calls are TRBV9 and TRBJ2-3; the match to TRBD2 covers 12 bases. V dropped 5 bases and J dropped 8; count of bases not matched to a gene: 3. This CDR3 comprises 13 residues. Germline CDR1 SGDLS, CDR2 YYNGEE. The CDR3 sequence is CASRTSGRSTQYF. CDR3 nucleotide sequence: TGTGCCAGCAGGACTAGCGGGAGAAGTACGCAGTATTTT.

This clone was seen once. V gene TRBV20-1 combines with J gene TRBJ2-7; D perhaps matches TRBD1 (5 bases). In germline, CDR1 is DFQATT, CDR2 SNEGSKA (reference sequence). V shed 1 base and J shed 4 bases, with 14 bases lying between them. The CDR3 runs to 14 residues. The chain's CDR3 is CSARGYWQGYEQYF. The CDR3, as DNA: TGCAGTGCTAGAGGTTACTGGCAGGGTTACGAGCAGTACTTC.

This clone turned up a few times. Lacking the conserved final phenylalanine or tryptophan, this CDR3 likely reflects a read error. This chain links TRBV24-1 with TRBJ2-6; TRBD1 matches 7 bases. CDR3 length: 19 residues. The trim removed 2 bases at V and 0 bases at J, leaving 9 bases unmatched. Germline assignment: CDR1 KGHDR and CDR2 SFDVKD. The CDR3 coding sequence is TGTGCCACCAGTGATTCCCTTTTGGCAGGGGGCTCTGGGGCCAACGTCCTGACTTCC. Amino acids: CATSDSLLAGGSGANVLTS.

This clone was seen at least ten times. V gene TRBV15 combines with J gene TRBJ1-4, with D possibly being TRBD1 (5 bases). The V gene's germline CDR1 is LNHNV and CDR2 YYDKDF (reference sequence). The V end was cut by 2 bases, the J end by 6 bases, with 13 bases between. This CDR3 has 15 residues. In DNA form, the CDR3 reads TGTGCCACCAGCAGAACCGGGACGGGTGATGAAAAACTGTTTTTT. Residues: CATSRTGTGDEKLFF.

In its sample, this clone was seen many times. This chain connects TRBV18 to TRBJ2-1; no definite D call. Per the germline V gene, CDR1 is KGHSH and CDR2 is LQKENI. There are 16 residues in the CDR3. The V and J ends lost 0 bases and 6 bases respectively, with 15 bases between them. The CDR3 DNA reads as TGTGCCAGCTCACCACCAGGGTGGCTAGAGTCCAATGAGCAGTTCTTC. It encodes CASSPPGWLESNEQFF.

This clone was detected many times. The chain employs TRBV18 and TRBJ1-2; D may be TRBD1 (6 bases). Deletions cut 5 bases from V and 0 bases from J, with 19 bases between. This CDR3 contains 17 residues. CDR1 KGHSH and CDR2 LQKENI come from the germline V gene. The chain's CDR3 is CASSSSLQGTTNYGYTF. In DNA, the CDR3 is TGTGCCAGCTCATCAAGTTTACAGGGAACAACTAACTATGGCTACACCTTC.

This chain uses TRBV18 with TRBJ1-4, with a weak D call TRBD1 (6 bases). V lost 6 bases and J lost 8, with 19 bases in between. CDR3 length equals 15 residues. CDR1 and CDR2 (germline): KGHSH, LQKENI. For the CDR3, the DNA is TGTGCCAGCTCCTTCCTGGACAGAAAGGACGAAAAACTGTTTTTT. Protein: CASSFLDRKDEKLFF. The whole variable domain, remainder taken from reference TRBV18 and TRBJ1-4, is NAGVMQNPRHLVRRRGQEARLRCSPMKGHSHVYWYRQLPEEGLKFMVYLQKENIIDESGMPKERFSAEFPKEGPSILRIQQVVRGDSAAYFCASSFLDRKDEKLFFGSGTQLSVL.

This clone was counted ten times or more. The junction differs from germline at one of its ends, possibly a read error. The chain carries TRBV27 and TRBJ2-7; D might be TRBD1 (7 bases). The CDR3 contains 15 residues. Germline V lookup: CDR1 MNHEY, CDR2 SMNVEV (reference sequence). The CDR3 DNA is TGTGCCAGCAGTGTATCAGGGGGGTTCACCTACGAGCAGTACTTC. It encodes CASSVSGGFTYEQYF.

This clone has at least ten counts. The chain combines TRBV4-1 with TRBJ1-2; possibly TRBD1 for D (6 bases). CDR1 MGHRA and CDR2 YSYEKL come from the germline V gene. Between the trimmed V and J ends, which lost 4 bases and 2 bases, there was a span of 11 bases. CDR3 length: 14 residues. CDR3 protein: CASSRQGGNYGYTF. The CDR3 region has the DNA TGCGCCAGCAGCCGCCAAGGGGGGAACTATGGCTACACCTTC.

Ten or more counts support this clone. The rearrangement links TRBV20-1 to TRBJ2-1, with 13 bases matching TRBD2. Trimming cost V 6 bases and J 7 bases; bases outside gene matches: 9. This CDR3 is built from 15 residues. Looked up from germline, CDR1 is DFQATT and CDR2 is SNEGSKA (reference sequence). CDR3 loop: CSAGLAGTGGNEQFF. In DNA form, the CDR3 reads TGCAGTGCGGGACTAGCGGGAACAGGGGGGAATGAGCAGTTCTTC.

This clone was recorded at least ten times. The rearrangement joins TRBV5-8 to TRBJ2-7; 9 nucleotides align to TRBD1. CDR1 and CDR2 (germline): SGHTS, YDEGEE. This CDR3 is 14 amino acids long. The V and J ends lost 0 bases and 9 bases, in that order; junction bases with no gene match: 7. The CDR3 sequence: CASSLGQGVTGQYF. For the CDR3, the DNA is TGTGCCAGCAGCTTGGGACAGGGGGTTACAGGGCAGTACTTC.

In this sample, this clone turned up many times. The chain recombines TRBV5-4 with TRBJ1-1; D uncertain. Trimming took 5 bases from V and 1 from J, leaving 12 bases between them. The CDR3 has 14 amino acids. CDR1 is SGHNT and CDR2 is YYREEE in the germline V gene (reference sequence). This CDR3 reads CASRRRVGNTEAFF. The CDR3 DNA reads TGTGCCAGCAGAAGGCGTGTCGGGAACACTGAAGCTTTCTTT.

The CDR3, as DNA: TGCAGTGCTAGAGAGGTGGGGGCAGGGGGGTCCTACGAGCAGTACTTC. Translated: CSAREVGAGGSYEQYF. This chain joins TRBV20-1 and TRBJ2-7, with D possibly TRBD1 on 7 matching bases. This CDR3 is built from 16 residues. Trimming removed 0 bases from V and 1 base from J, with 16 bases in between. Germline lookup yields CDR1 DFQATT and CDR2 SNEGSKA (reference sequence).

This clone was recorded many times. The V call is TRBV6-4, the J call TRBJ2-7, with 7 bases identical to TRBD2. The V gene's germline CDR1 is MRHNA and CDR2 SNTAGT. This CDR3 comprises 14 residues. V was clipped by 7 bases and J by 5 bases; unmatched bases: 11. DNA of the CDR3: TGTGCCAGCAAAGCGGGACCTCTCCTCGACGAGCAGTACTTC. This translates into CASKAGPLLDEQYF.

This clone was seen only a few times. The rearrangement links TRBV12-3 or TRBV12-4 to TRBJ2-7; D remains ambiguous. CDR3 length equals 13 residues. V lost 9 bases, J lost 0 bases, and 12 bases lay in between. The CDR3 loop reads CASQNICSYEQYF. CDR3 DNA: TGTGCCAGTCAAAATATCTGCTCCTACGAGCAGTACTTC.

The DNA of the CDR3 is TGTGCCAGCAGCCGAACCTTCCGGGACAGACACAATGAGCAGTTCTTC. This sequence encodes CASSRTFRDRHNEQFF. The rearrangement joins TRBV11-2 to TRBJ2-1, with 7 bases aligning to TRBD1. The CDR3 totals 16 residues. Germline CDR1 is SGHAT and CDR2 is FQNNGV. The ends lost 5 bases at V and 5 bases at J; junction bases unmatched: 12. Full variable domain (outside the CDR3, taken from reference TRBV11-2 and TRBJ2-1): EAGVAQSPRYKIIEKRQSVAFWCNPISGHATLYWYQQILGQGPKLLIQFQNNGVVDDSQLPKDRFSAERLKGVDSTLKIQPAKLEDSAVYLCASSRTFRDRHNEQFFGPGTRLTVL.

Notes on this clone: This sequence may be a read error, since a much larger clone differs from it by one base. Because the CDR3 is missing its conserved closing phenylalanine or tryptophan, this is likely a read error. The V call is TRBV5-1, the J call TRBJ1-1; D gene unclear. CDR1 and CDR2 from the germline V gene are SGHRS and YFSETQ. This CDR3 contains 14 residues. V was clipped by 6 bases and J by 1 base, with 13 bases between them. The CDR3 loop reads CASTPTVGNTEAFS. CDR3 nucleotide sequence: TGCGCCAGCACCCCAACTGTGGGGAACACTGAAGCTTTCTCT.

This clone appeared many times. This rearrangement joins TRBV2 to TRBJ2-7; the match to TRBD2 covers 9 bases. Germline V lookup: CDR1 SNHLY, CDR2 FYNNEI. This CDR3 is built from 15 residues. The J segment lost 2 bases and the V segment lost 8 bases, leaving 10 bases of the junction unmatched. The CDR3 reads CASLDHSGSPYEQYF. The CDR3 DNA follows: TGTGCCAGCCTGGACCATAGCGGGAGTCCCTACGAGCAGTACTTC.

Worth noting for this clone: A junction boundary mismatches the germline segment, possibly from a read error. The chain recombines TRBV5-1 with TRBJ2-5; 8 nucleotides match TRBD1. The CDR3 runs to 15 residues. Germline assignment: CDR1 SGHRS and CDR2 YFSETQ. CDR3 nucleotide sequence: TGCGCCAGCAGCCTCCTAGGACAGGGCCAAGATACCCAGTACTTC. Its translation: CASSLLGQGQDTQYF. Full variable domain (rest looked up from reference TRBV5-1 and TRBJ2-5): KAGVTQTPRYLIKTRGQQVTLSCSPISGHRSVSWYQQTPGQGLQFLFEYFSETQRNKGNFPGRFSGRQFSNSRSEMNVSTLELGDSALYLCASSLLGQGQDTQYFGPGTRLLVL.

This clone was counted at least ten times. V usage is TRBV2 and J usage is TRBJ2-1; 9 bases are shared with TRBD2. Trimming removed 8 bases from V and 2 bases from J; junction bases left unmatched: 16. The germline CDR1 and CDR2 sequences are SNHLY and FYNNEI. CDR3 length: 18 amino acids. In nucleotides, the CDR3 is TGTGCCAGCCAGAAACTAGCGGGCCAATCCCTGACCTACAATGAGCAGTTCTTC. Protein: CASQKLAGQSLTYNEQFF.

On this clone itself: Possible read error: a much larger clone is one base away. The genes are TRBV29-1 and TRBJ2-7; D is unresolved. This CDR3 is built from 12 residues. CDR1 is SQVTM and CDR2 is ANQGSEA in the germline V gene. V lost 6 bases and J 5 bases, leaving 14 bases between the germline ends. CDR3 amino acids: CSVGESQDEQYF. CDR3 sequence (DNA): TGCAGCGTCGGAGAATCTCAGGACGAGCAGTACTTC.

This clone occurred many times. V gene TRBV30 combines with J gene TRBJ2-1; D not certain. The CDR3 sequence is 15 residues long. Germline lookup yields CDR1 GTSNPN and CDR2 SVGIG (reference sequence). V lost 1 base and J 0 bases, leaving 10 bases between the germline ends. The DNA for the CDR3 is TGTGCCTGGAGTGAATCGGCCTACTCCTACAATGAGCAGTTCTTC. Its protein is CAWSESAYSYNEQFF.

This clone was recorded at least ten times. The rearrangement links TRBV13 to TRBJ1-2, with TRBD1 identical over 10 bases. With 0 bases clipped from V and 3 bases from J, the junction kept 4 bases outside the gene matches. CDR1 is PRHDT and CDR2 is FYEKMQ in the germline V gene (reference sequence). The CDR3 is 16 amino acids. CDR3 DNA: TGTGCCAGCAGCTTAGGCGCCGGGACAGGGGACTATGGCTACACCTTC. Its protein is CASSLGAGTGDYGYTF.

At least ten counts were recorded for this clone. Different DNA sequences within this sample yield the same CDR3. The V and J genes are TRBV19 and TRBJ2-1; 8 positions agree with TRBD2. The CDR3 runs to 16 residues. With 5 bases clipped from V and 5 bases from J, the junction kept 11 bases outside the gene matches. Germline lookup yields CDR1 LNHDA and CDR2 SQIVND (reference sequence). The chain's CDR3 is CASSAPGLAGDNEQFF. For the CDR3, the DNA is TGTGCCAGTAGTGCCCCCGGACTAGCAGGAGACAATGAGCAGTTCTTC.

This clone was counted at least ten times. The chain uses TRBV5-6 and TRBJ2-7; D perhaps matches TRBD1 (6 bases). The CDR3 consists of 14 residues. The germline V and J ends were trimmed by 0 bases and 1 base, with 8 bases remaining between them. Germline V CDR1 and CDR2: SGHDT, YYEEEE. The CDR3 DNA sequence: TGTGCCAGCAGCTTGGCAGGGGATTCCTACGAGCAGTACTTC. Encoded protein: CASSLAGDSYEQYF.

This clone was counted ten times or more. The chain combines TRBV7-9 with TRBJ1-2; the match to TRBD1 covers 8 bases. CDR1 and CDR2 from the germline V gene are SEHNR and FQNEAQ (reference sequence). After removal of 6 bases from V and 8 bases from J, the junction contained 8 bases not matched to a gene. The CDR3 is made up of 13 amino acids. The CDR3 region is CASRRDRSEGYTF. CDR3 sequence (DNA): TGTGCCAGCAGACGGGACAGGTCGGAGGGCTACACCTTC.

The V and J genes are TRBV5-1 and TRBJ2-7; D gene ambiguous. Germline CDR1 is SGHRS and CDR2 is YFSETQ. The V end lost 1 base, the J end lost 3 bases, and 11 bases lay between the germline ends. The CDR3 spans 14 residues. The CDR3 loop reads CASSLRPDGYEQYF. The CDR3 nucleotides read TGCGCCAGCAGCTTGCGGCCGGACGGCTACGAGCAGTACTTC.

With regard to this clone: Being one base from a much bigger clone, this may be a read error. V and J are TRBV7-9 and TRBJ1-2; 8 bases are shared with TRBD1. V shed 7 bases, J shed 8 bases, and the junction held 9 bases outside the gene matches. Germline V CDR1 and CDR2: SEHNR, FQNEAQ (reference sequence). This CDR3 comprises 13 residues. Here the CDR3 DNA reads TGTGCCAGCATACGGGACAGGTCGGAGGGCTACACCTTC. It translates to CASIRDRSEGYTF.

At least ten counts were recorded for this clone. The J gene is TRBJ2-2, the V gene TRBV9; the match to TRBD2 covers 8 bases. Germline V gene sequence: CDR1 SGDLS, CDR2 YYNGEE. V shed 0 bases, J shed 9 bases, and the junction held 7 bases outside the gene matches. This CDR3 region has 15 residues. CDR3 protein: CASSVGGTSGRELFF. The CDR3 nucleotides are TGTGCCAGCAGCGTAGGTGGGACTAGTGGGAGGGAGCTGTTTTTT.

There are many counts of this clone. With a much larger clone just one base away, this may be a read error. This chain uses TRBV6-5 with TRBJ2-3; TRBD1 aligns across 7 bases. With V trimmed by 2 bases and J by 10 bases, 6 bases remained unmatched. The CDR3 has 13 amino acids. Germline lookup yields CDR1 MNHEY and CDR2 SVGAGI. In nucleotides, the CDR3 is TGTGCCAGCAGTTACCCTCAGGGGGATGCGCAGTATTTT. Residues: CASSYPQGDAQYF.

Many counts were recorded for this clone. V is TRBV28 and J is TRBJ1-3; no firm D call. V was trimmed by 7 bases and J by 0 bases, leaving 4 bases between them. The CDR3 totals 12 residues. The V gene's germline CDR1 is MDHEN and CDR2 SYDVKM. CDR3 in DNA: TGTGCCAGCACCCACTCTGGAAACACCATATATTTT. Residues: CASTHSGNTIYF.